Each of the 12 T cell receptor beta chains below was sequenced from the same sample in a study of cytomegalovirus exposure and HLA in healthy donors (TCRdb year 2017). To prepare the library, the immunoSEQ multiplex PCR assay was applied. For the multiplex PCR, a mixture combining 60 forward primers for TCR Vbeta segments and 13 reverse primers for TCR Jbeta segments was used. Sourced from immuneACCESS, this table was stored by TCRdb with only in-frame sequences that have V and J called. A share of the clones is absent; for the studies checked, an unresolved V gene accounts for under half, and the remainder has no known explanation. The sample profile shows around 110,000 clones; about three quarters of them were found once. Clones ranked in the top ten supply 7.8% of the sample. Specimen: PBMCs. The receptors were gathered from a man aged 25-45 years in good health and CMV-seronegative.

The rearrangement links TRBV2 to TRBJ1-1, with D unclear. The CDR3 consists of 15 residues. Trimming took 1 base from V and 4 from J, leaving 13 bases between them. The germline V gene has CDR1 SNHLY and CDR2 FYNNEI. DNA for the CDR3: TGTGCCAGCAGTGAAGTGGCGGGATCGGGCACTGAAGCTTTCTTT. Its protein product is CASSEVAGSGTEAFF.

The chain joins TRBV27 to TRBJ1-1; 8 bases map to TRBD1. The V gene end was trimmed by 4 bases and the J gene end by 0 bases; junction bases not matched to a gene: 4. There are 15 residues in the CDR3. The germline V gene encodes CDR1 MNHEY and CDR2 SMNVEV (reference sequence). CDR3 sequence: CASSWGRGLNTEAFF. The CDR3 coding sequence is TGTGCCAGCAGTTGGGGCAGGGGGCTGAACACTGAAGCTTTCTTT.

This rearrangement joins TRBV9 to TRBJ2-1; 11 nucleotides align to TRBD2. Germline CDR1 reads SGDLS; CDR2 reads YYNGEE. CDR3 length: 18 residues. V shed 0 bases, J shed 10 bases, and the junction held 15 bases outside the gene matches. The CDR3 DNA sequence: TGTGCCAGCAGCGTAGGTAGCGGGGGGGCCTCGGGTTACGGGGAGCAGTTCTTC. Protein product: CASSVGSGGASGYGEQFF.

This chain joins TRBV28 and TRBJ1-4; TRBD1 aligns across 8 bases. The CDR3 length is 17 residues. The germline V gene encodes CDR1 MDHEN and CDR2 SYDVKM. The ends lost 0 bases at V and 5 bases at J; junction bases unmatched: 8. CDR3 nucleotide sequence: TGTGCCAGCAGTTTATGGTACAGGGGGTTATCGAATGAAAAACTGTTTTTT. Encoded protein: CASSLWYRGLSNEKLFF. Supplemented by reference TRBV28 and TRBJ1-4, the full variable domain reads DVKVTQSSRYLVKRTGEKVFLECVQDMDHENMFWYRQDPGLGLRLIYFSYDVKMKEKGDIPEGYSVSREKKERFSLILESASTNQTSMYLCASSLWYRGLSNEKLFFGSGTQLSVL.

The chain combines TRBV18 with TRBJ1-1; D not resolved. CDR3 length equals 13 residues. Trimming removed 2 bases at V and 6 bases at J, with 10 bases between. The germline CDR1 and CDR2 sequences are KGHSH and LQKENI. As DNA, the CDR3 is TGTGCCAGCTCACCATCCGGGAGGGCTGAAGCTTTCTTT. Its protein is CASSPSGRAEAFF.

This clone appeared a few times. The chain links TRBV5-4 to TRBJ2-7, with TRBD2 matching over 14 bases. J lost 3 bases, V lost 4 bases, and 6 bases had no gene match. The CDR3 has 16 residues. Germline CDR1 and CDR2: SGHNT and YYREEE (reference sequence). CDR3: CASSRPGTSGSYEQYF. In DNA, the CDR3 is TGTGCCAGCAGCCGACCCGGGACTAGCGGGAGCTACGAGCAGTACTTC.

This clone was seen just once. The genes are TRBV10-2 and TRBJ2-7; 9 positions agree with TRBD2. The CDR3 contains 19 residues. The V and J ends lost 6 bases and 8 bases, in that order; junction bases with no gene match: 26. Germline CDR1 is WSHSY and CDR2 is SAAADI. CDR3 sequence (DNA): TGCGCCAGCAGCCTCAGGGCTCCTGGGTCTGTATCGCGGGAGGGTCAGCAGTACTTC. The encoded protein is CASSLRAPGSVSREGQQYF.

This clone was recorded a few times. This rearrangement joins TRBV7-2 to TRBJ2-4, with TRBD2 matching 10 bases. The CDR3 covers 16 residues. Unmatched junction bases numbered 8, after V lost 5 bases and J lost 4 bases. The V gene's germline CDR1 is SGHTA and CDR2 FQGNSA. The CDR3 here is CASSKAGTSEKNIQYF. The CDR3 DNA is TGTGCCAGCAGCAAGGCCGGGACTAGCGAGAAAAACATTCAGTACTTC.

The chain couples TRBV25-1 to TRBJ1-1; 8 bases line up with TRBD1. The CDR3 runs to 14 residues. CDR1 is MGHDK, CDR2 SYGVNS, per germline. J was trimmed by 6 bases and V by 4 bases; bases with no gene match: 7. CDR3 in amino acids: CASSVRQGRSEAFF. The CDR3 DNA sequence: TGTGCCAGCAGTGTCCGACAGGGGAGGTCTGAAGCTTTCTTT.

This chain uses TRBV29-1 with TRBJ1-1; 10 nucleotides match TRBD1. The length of the CDR3 is 13 residues. The J segment lost 5 bases and the V segment lost 6 bases, leaving 6 bases of the junction unmatched. The germline V gene has CDR1 SQVTM and CDR2 ANQGSEA. CDR3 sequence: CSVPGTGVTEAFF. CDR3 DNA sequence: TGCAGCGTCCCCGGGACAGGGGTAACTGAAGCTTTCTTT.

The chain is built from TRBV28 and TRBJ1-1; D perhaps matches TRBD1 (5 bases). Germline CDR1 reads MDHEN; CDR2 reads SYDVKM. V dropped 5 bases and J dropped 7 bases, with 11 bases sitting between them. CDR3 length: 12 residues. The CDR3 sequence: CASSRGTFEAFF. CDR3 coding DNA: TGTGCCAGCAGTAGGGGAACATTTGAAGCTTTCTTT. Full variable domain (outside the CDR3, taken from reference TRBV28 and TRBJ1-1): DVKVTQSSRYLVKRTGEKVFLECVQDMDHENMFWYRQDPGLGLRLIYFSYDVKMKEKGDIPEGYSVSREKKERFSLILESASTNQTSMYLCASSRGTFEAFFGQGTRLTVV.

The V gene is TRBV5-1, the J gene TRBJ2-7; 7 bases map to TRBD2. The CDR3 is 14 amino acids. The V gene's germline CDR1 is SGHRS and CDR2 YFSETQ. V lost 1 base and J lost 7; bases outside the gene matches: 8. The CDR3 DNA is TGCGCCAGCAGCTTGTCAGTGGGGCGGGGGGAGCAGTACTTC. Protein sequence: CASSLSVGRGEQYF. Looking up the rest from reference TRBV5-1 and TRBJ2-7 gives the full variable domain: KAGVTQTPRYLIKTRGQQVTLSCSPISGHRSVSWYQQTPGQGLQFLFEYFSETQRNKGNFPGRFSGRQFSNSRSEMNVSTLELGDSALYLCASSLSVGRGEQYFGPGTRLTVT.